The 3 T cell receptor beta chains listed next were all sequenced from one sample in a study of cytomegalovirus exposure and HLA in healthy donors. Both 60 Vbeta primers and 13 Jbeta primers went into the PCR. Assay used: immunoSEQ multiplex PCR; TCRdb lists only in-frame clones, some missing. Counted here are more than 85,000 clones, less than 90% occurring once; the ten biggest clones make up just over 2.5%. The specimen sequenced was PBMCs. The receptors stem from a man in his forties or fifties in good health and CMV-seronegative.

The chain has TRBV5-1 and TRBJ2-7; D gene unclear. Trimming took off 0 bases at V and 2 bases at J, with 6 bases between the two ends. The CDR3 is made up of 13 amino acids. Germline-derived CDR1 and CDR2 are SGHRS and YFSETQ. The CDR3 spells CASSLDSAYEQYF. The CDR3 region has the DNA TGCGCCAGCAGCTTGGACAGTGCCTACGAGCAGTACTTC.

The chain links TRBV29-1 to TRBJ1-2; 11 nucleotides line up with TRBD1. CDR3 length: 15 residues. With V trimmed by 7 bases and J by 6 bases, 13 bases remained unmatched. Germline CDR1 reads SQVTM; CDR2 reads ANQGSEA. The CDR3 loop is CSAGRTGGESHGYTF. The DNA of the CDR3 is TGCAGCGCGGGGAGGACAGGGGGCGAATCACATGGCTACACCTTC.

A few counts support this clone. J is TRBJ1-4 and V is TRBV25-1; 8 bases agree with TRBD1. V gave up 3 bases and J gave up 8 bases; unmatched junction bases: 14. There are 17 residues in the CDR3. CDR1 is MGHDK, CDR2 SYGVNS, per germline. The CDR3 DNA sequence: TGTGCCAGCAGTGACCCGCCCTTGACAGGGGCGGAGGAAAAACTGTTTTTT. It yields the protein CASSDPPLTGAEEKLFF.